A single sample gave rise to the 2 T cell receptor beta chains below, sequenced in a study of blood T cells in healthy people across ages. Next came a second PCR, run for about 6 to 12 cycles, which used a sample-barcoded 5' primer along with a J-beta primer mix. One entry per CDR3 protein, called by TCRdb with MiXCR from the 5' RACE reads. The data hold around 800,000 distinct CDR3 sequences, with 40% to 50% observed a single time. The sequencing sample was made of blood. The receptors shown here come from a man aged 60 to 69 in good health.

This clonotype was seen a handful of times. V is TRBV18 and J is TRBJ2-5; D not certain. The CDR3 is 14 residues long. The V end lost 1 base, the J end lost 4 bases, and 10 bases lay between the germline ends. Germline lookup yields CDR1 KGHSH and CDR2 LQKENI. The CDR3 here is CASSPRLTVETQYF. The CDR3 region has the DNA TGTGCCAGCTCACCACGGCTGACGGTAGAGACCCAGTACTTC.

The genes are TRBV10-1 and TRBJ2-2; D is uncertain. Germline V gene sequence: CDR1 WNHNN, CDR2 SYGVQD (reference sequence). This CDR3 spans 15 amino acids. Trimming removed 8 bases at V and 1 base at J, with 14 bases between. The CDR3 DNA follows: TGCGCCAGCGCCCCTGGATGGGGGAACACCGGGGAGCTGTTTTTT. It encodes CASAPGWGNTGELFF.